A single sample is the source of the 16 T cell receptor beta chains below, sequenced in a study of T cells after yellow fever vaccination. TCRdb re-called the 5' RACE reads through MiXCR, storing one row per CDR3 protein. The table includes hundreds of thousands of distinct CDR3 sequences, around 4% detected once. This material consisted of PBMCs, taken on the day of the yellow fever booster vaccination. All receptors come from a man aged 18 to 35 who received the YFV17D yellow fever vaccine.

As for this clonotype: The missing conserved phenylalanine or tryptophan at the end of this CDR3 makes a read error likely. No DNA is shown, since the ends of the CDR3 on it are uncertain; the CDR3 is the one TCRdb lists. The chain links TRBV6-5 to TRBJ1-6; the table's D call of TRBD1 was not tested on the DNA. Germline assignment: CDR1 MNHEY and CDR2 SVGAGI. The CDR3 is 9 residues long, ends included. This CDR3 reads CASSYSSQG.

This clonotype was recorded at least ten times. The chain joins TRBV24-1 to TRBJ2-5; 8 nucleotides align to TRBD1. Germline V lookup: CDR1 KGHDR, CDR2 SFDVKD. The junction had 9 bases not matched to a gene; V was cut back by 3 bases and J by 4 bases. The length of the CDR3 is 16 residues. The CDR3 here is CATSDPSQGAGETQYF. In DNA, the CDR3 is TGTGCCACCAGTGATCCAAGTCAGGGGGCGGGAGAGACCCAGTACTTC.

This clonotype was seen many times. The CDR3 DNA reads as TGCGCCAGCAGCTGGCAGCCTAGAGGGCCAGAGACCCAGTACTTC. Translating it yields CASSWQPRGPETQYF. This rearrangement joins TRBV5-1 to TRBJ2-5, with a possible D match to TRBD2 (5 bases). V was clipped by 3 bases and J by 4 bases, with 16 bases between them. Germline V gene sequence: CDR1 SGHRS, CDR2 YFSETQ. The CDR3 covers 15 residues.

This clonotype was seen many times. The genes are TRBV18 and TRBJ1-5, with TRBD1 as a possible D gene (6 bases). V shed 3 bases and J shed 2 bases, with 11 bases lying between them. This CDR3 spans 15 amino acids. Germline V lookup: CDR1 KGHSH, CDR2 LQKENI. CDR3 region: CASSPNRVGNQPQHF. CDR3 coding DNA: TGTGCCAGCTCACCCAACAGGGTTGGCAATCAGCCCCAGCATTTT.

This clonotype was detected a few times. The chain employs TRBV24-1 and TRBJ1-5, with D perhaps TRBD1 (6 bases). CDR3 length: 12 amino acids. The germline gives CDR1 KGHDR, CDR2 SFDVKD. V was pared by 10 bases and J by 13 bases, with 19 bases between. The CDR3 loop is CATNSWGATQHF. The CDR3 DNA is TGTGCCACGAACTCTTGGGGGGCGACTCAGCATTTT.

At least ten counts were recorded for this clonotype. This chain uses TRBV6-5 with TRBJ1-2, with TRBD1 matching 7 bases. CDR3 length: 14 amino acids. The V and J ends lost 2 bases and 9 bases, in that order; junction bases with no gene match: 9. Germline CDR1 MNHEY, CDR2 SVGAGI. The CDR3 loop is CASSYDQGVQSYTF. In DNA form, the CDR3 reads TGTGCCAGCAGTTACGATCAGGGGGTTCAAAGCTACACCTTC.

V gene TRBV7-9 combines with J gene TRBJ1-6, with unresolved D. Trimming stripped 4 bases from V and 4 bases from J, with 14 bases between. This CDR3 comprises 16 residues. Per the germline V gene, CDR1 is SEHNR and CDR2 is FQNEAQ (reference sequence). The CDR3 reads CASSSFGGVYNSPLHF. DNA of the CDR3: TGTGCCAGCAGCTCCTTCGGCGGGGTGTATAATTCACCCCTCCACTTT.

This clonotype was observed a few times. CDR3 nucleotide sequence: TGTGCCAGCAGCTTAGTTGGCGGGGGTGAGAGCACAGATACGCAGTATTTT. Translated, it gives CASSLVGGGESTDTQYF. The chain is built from TRBV13 and TRBJ2-3; 7 bases fit TRBD2. The junction had 7 bases not matched to a gene; V was cut back by 1 base and J by 0 bases. CDR1 PRHDT and CDR2 FYEKMQ come from the germline V gene (reference sequence). The CDR3 sequence is 17 residues long.

The DNA of the CDR3 is TGTGCCAGCAGCCCGTACACGGATTCACCCCTCCACTTT. It specifies CASSPYTDSPLHF. The V call is TRBV2, the J call TRBJ1-6; D call uncertain. This CDR3 comprises 13 residues. Germline CDR1 SNHLY, CDR2 FYNNEI. The V gene lost 6 bases and the J gene lost 8 bases, with 11 bases spanning the gap.

This clonotype was seen many times. This sequence joins TRBV2 and TRBJ2-7, with D perhaps matching TRBD1 or TRBD2 (5 bases each). The CDR3 totals 12 residues. CDR1 and CDR2 from the germline V gene are SNHLY and FYNNEI. Trimming stripped 7 bases from V and 2 bases from J, with 9 bases between. CDR3 coding DNA: TGTGCCAGCACCGGGACGACCTACGAGCAGTACTTC. Translation: CASTGTTYEQYF.

This clonotype was observed at least ten times. This sequence joins TRBV6-2 or TRBV6-3 and TRBJ2-5; 11 positions match TRBD2. CDR3 length: 14 amino acids. Germline CDR1 MNHEY, CDR2 SVGEGT. V lost 5 bases and J lost 3; bases outside the gene matches: 2. CDR3 DNA: TGTGCCAGCAGTACACTAGCGGGGGAAGAGACCCAGTACTTC. This encodes CASSTLAGEETQYF.

This clonotype appeared many times. The V gene is TRBV28, the J gene TRBJ2-5; TRBD2 is a possible D gene (5 bases). Germline V lookup: CDR1 MDHEN, CDR2 SYDVKM. Between the trimmed V and J ends, which lost 7 bases and 4 bases, there was a span of 19 bases. The CDR3 has 15 residues. CDR3 nucleotides: TGTGCCAGCAACAACGGGGAAACTCACGGAGAGACCCAGTACTTC. Its protein product is CASNNGETHGETQYF.

In this sample, this clonotype turned up many times. The rearrangement links TRBV3-2 to TRBJ2-4; the D call TRBD1 from the table was never checked on the DNA. TRBV3-2 is marked as a pseudogene. This CDR3 contains 15 residues. CDR3 in amino acids: CASSQDGGPENIQYF. In DNA, the CDR3 is TGTGCCAGCAGCCAAGATGGGGGCCCGGAAAACATTCAGTACTTC.

This clonotype has ten or more counts. The CDR3 reads CASSFSRSSEQFF. As DNA, the CDR3 is TGCGCCAGCAGCTTCTCCAGGTCCAGTGAGCAGTTCTTC. The chain recombines TRBV5-1 with TRBJ2-1; D ambiguous. The CDR3 spans 13 residues. Deletions cut 2 bases from V and 9 bases from J, with 12 bases between. Germline values: CDR1 SGHRS, CDR2 YFSETQ.

This clonotype has just a few counts. V gene TRBV20-1 combines with J gene TRBJ1-4; D unresolved. The V end was cut by 5 bases, the J end by 0 bases, with 10 bases between. The germline gives CDR1 DFQATT, CDR2 SNEGSKA (reference sequence). The CDR3 length is 14 residues. CDR3 DNA: TGCAGTGCTCCAGAGAGAACAACTAATGAAAAACTGTTTTTT. Its protein is CSAPERTTNEKLFF.

This clonotype was detected a few times. The rearrangement links TRBV7-2 to TRBJ2-2; 8 bases are a match to TRBD1. The V gene's germline CDR1 is SGHTA and CDR2 FQGNSA. V shed 5 bases, J shed 6 bases, and the junction held 11 bases outside the gene matches. The CDR3 totals 16 residues. DNA of the CDR3: TGTGCCAGCAGCACATGGACAGGGAGGATCCCCGGGGAGCTGTTTTTT. Protein: CASSTWTGRIPGELFF.